This T cell receptor beta chain was recorded in a study of shared clonotypes between healthy human individuals. This clone was seen ten or more times. Its antigen is unknown. The V gene's germline CDR1 is MDHEN and CDR2 SYDVKM. Trimming at V came to 3 bases and at J to 1 base, leaving 2 bases not matched to a gene. The CDR3 loop spans 14 amino acids. TCRdb's copy holds only in-frame clones and misses some; the assay was immunoSEQ multiplex PCR. The profile shows 450,000 to 650,000 clones, roughly four fifths of them singletons. Findings of the study overall: Collection of samples was limited to blood; tissue repertoires likely differ.

The J gene is TRBJ2-7, the V gene TRBV28, with 8 bases that match TRBD1. The receptor was isolated from a woman in her forties in good health. Some clones in this sample may be carry-over from other donors' samples. The sample comprised PBMCs. In DNA form, the CDR3 reads TGTGCCAGCAGTTTCAGGGGGCGATCCTACGAGCAGTACTTC. Amino acid sequence: CASSFRGRSYEQYF.